A single sample is the source of the 21 T cell receptor beta chains below, sequenced in a study of T cell repertoires in cytomegalovirus infection. TCRdb analysed the reads with MiXCR anew, one entry per CDR3 protein. The repertoire holds some 300,000 distinct CDR3 sequences, with about 9.1% as singletons. Sequencing was performed on PBMCs. These receptors all stem from a human donor in good health (CMV status not recorded). Some clones in this sample may be carry-over from other donors' samples.

A few counts support this clonotype. This chain connects TRBV29-1 to TRBJ1-2; TRBD1 agrees at 7 bases. The V gene's germline CDR1 is SQVTM and CDR2 ANQGSEA. V lost 8 bases, J lost 5 bases, and 5 bases stayed unmatched. The CDR3 runs 11 residues. The CDR3 protein is CSFRQGYGYTF. The CDR3 DNA is TGCAGCTTCCGACAGGGTTATGGCTACACCTTC. The variable domain in full, completed from reference TRBV29-1 and TRBJ1-2, reads SAVISQKPSRDICQRGTSLTIQCQVDSQVTMMFWYRQQPGQSLTLIATANQGSEATYESGFVIDKFPISRPNLTFSTLTVSNMSPEDSSIYLCSFRQGYGYTFGSGTRLTVV.

Many counts were recorded for this clonotype. The V call is TRBV7-2, the J call TRBJ1-2; 8 nucleotides line up with TRBD1. The CDR3 totals 14 residues. From germline, CDR1 is SGHTA and CDR2 FQGNSA. The V gene end was trimmed by 4 bases and the J gene end by 8 bases; junction bases not matched to a gene: 9. CDR3 in amino acids: CASSSMDRVEGYTF. CDR3 coding DNA: TGTGCCAGCAGCTCCATGGACAGGGTTGAGGGCTACACCTTC.

The chain joins TRBV2 to TRBJ1-2; maybe TRBD1 (5 bases). The CDR3 totals 15 residues. V lost 4 bases, J lost 8 bases, and 20 bases lay in between. The germline CDR1 and CDR2 sequences are SNHLY and FYNNEI. The CDR3 coding sequence is TGTGCCAGCAGTGCAGCGGGGGGATCGGGCTTCGGCTACACCTTC. Its translation is CASSAAGGSGFGYTF. Full variable domain (rest looked up from reference TRBV2 and TRBJ1-2): EPEVTQTPSHQVTQMGQEVILRCVPISNHLYFYWYRQILGQKVEFLVSFYNNEISEKSEIFDDQFSVERPDGSNFTLKIRSTKLEDSAMYFCASSAAGGSGFGYTFGSGTRLTVV.

This clonotype was picked up many times. The chain is built from TRBV20-1 and TRBJ2-5, with D perhaps given as TRBD1 or TRBD2 (5 bases each). This CDR3 contains 11 residues. V was cut by 6 bases and J by 3 bases, with 8 bases left in between. Germline CDR1 is DFQATT and CDR2 is SNEGSKA (reference sequence). Here the CDR3 reads CSAGTEETQYF. CDR3 DNA sequence: TGCAGTGCCGGGACGGAAGAGACCCAGTACTTC.

This clonotype was found many times. The chain employs TRBV20-1 and TRBJ1-1, with TRBD1 matching 7 bases. This CDR3 spans 14 amino acids. Trimming cost V 6 bases and J 2 bases; bases outside gene matches: 9. Germline V gives CDR1 DFQATT, CDR2 SNEGSKA (reference sequence). CDR3 in DNA: TGCAGTGCACCCCAGACAGGGAGTAACACTGAAGCTTTCTTT. Translated: CSAPQTGSNTEAFF.

This clonotype showed up just a few times. The chain employs TRBV2 and TRBJ2-7, with D unclear. Trimming removed 8 bases from V and 4 bases from J, with 6 bases in between. This CDR3 region has 10 residues. The germline V gene encodes CDR1 SNHLY and CDR2 FYNNEI. CDR3 residues: CASEGYEQYV. The CDR3, as DNA: TGTGCCAGCGAAGGATACGAGCAGTACGTC.

The table lists this clonotype with a few counts. This sequence joins TRBV29-1 and TRBJ2-3; 8 nucleotides match TRBD2. CDR3 length: 18 amino acids. V was clipped by 7 bases and J by 4 bases; unmatched bases: 22. Germline V gives CDR1 SQVTM, CDR2 ANQGSEA. Written as DNA, the CDR3 is TGCAGCGAGCGGGGCGGGGGGCTAGGGGCTCTCGGTCCAGATACGCAGTATTTT. Amino acids: CSERGGGLGALGPDTQYF.

The chain combines TRBV3-1 with TRBJ2-7; no clear D gene. Germline-derived CDR1 and CDR2 are LGHDT and YNNKEL (reference sequence). The V end was cut by 4 bases, the J end by 6 bases, with 13 bases between. This CDR3 comprises 13 residues. This chain's CDR3 is CASSPGLLGEQYV. CDR3 DNA: TGTGCCAGCAGCCCCGGGCTACTTGGCGAGCAGTACGTC.

The sample holds many counts of this clonotype. The chain combines TRBV12-3 or TRBV12-4 with TRBJ2-1; TRBD2 aligns across 12 bases. V lost 9 bases, J lost 9 bases, and 18 bases stayed unmatched. This CDR3 comprises 17 residues. CDR3: CASRDNPRTSGVREQFF. CDR3 in DNA: TGTGCCAGTCGGGATAATCCCCGGACTAGCGGGGTTCGTGAGCAGTTCTTC.

The sample holds many counts of this clonotype. The chain has TRBV6-2 or TRBV6-3 and TRBJ1-1, with D unclear. The germline V gene has CDR1 MNHEY and CDR2 SVGEGT. The CDR3 is made up of 16 amino acids. V lost 2 bases to trimming and J lost 5 bases, with 18 bases between them. CDR3 in DNA: TGTGCCAGCAGTTACGTTAACCGGTTCTGGGTTACTGAAGCTTTCTTT. Translated: CASSYVNRFWVTEAFF.

This clonotype was seen repeatedly, ten times or more. The chain combines TRBV7-2 with TRBJ1-3; TRBD1 agrees at 8 bases. Germline values: CDR1 SGHTA, CDR2 FQGNSA. The V and J ends lost 3 bases and 4 bases, in that order; junction bases with no gene match: 5. This CDR3 has 15 residues. This chain's CDR3 is CASSFTGGIGNTIYF. The CDR3 DNA sequence: TGTGCCAGCAGCTTCACAGGGGGGATAGGAAACACCATATATTTT.

Many counts were recorded for this clonotype. J is TRBJ2-7 and V is TRBV7-8, with D perhaps matching TRBD1 (5 bases). Per germline, CDR1 SGHVS and CDR2 FQNEAQ. The CDR3 contains 15 residues. The ends were cut back, 5 bases at V and 2 bases at J, with 16 bases in the middle. DNA for the CDR3: TGTGCCAGCAGCCCATACAGGTTTCTTACCTACGAGCAGTACGTC. As protein: CASSPYRFLTYEQYV.

This clonotype was seen more than once but under ten times. The CDR3 protein is CASSQRDRSYQETQYF. The CDR3 region has the DNA TGTGCCAGCAGCCAGAGGGACAGATCCTACCAAGAGACCCAGTACTTC. The chain recombines TRBV3-1 with TRBJ2-5; 7 bases map to TRBD1. The germline CDR1 and CDR2 sequences are LGHDT and YNNKEL (reference sequence). The junction had 7 bases not matched to a gene; V was cut back by 3 bases and J by 0 bases. The CDR3 spans 16 residues.

This clonotype has ten or more counts. The genes are TRBV6-2 or TRBV6-3 and TRBJ2-7, with 12 nucleotides matching TRBD1. This CDR3 is built from 17 residues. With 6 bases clipped from V and 0 bases from J, the junction kept 9 bases outside the gene matches. The germline gives CDR1 MNHEY, CDR2 SVGEGT. CDR3: CASSQSPGQGASYEQYV. In DNA, the CDR3 is TGTGCCAGCAGCCAAAGTCCGGGACAGGGGGCCTCCTACGAGCAGTACGTC.

The genes are TRBV5-4 and TRBJ2-1, with D perhaps matching TRBD2 (5 bases). Germline V gives CDR1 SGHNT, CDR2 YYREEE (reference sequence). CDR3 length equals 16 residues. V shed 0 bases and J shed 7 bases, with 17 bases lying between them. The CDR3 DNA sequence: TGTGCCAGCAGCTTGGCCCCTAGAGGGCCGGGAAATGAGCAGTTCTTC. This translates into CASSLAPRGPGNEQFF.

This clonotype occurred many times. V and J are TRBV6-2 or TRBV6-3 and TRBJ1-1, with 10 bases lining up with TRBD1. The CDR3 is 16 amino acids. Germline V gene lookup returns CDR1 MNHEY and CDR2 SVGEGT. V gave up 7 bases and J gave up 1 base; unmatched junction bases: 9. In DNA form, the CDR3 reads TGTGCCAGCATGCCGCGACAGGGGGCGAGGAACACTGAAGCTTTCTTT. Translation gives CASMPRQGARNTEAFF.

The sample holds many counts of this clonotype. This sequence joins TRBV11-2 and TRBJ1-6; D unresolved. V was shortened by 5 bases and J by 5 bases, with 13 bases between the two germline ends. The CDR3 has 15 amino acids. Germline values: CDR1 SGHAT, CDR2 FQNNGV. CDR3 sequence (DNA): TGTGCCAGCAGCCGGCCGGGGTTAAATAATTCACCCCTCCACTTT. Translating gives CASSRPGLNNSPLHF. The entire variable domain, with the rest obtained from reference TRBV11-2 and TRBJ1-6, is as follows: EAGVAQSPRYKIIEKRQSVAFWCNPISGHATLYWYQQILGQGPKLLIQFQNNGVVDDSQLPKDRFSAERLKGVDSTLKIQPAKLEDSAVYLCASSRPGLNNSPLHFGNGTRLTVT.

This clonotype appeared many times. The V call is TRBV7-9, the J call TRBJ2-1; D gene ambiguous. With 5 bases removed from V and 0 bases from J, the gap between germline ends came to 17 bases. From germline, CDR1 is SEHNR and CDR2 FQNEAQ (reference sequence). The CDR3 is made up of 17 amino acids. The CDR3 loop reads CASSAPLGNRSYNEQFF. The DNA for the CDR3 is TGTGCCAGCAGCGCCCCCCTCGGAAACCGCTCCTACAATGAGCAGTTCTTC.

This clonotype occurred many times. The genes are TRBV7-6 and TRBJ2-1; 9 positions agree with TRBD2. Germline CDR1 and CDR2: SGHVS and FNYEAQ. There are 16 residues in the CDR3. Losses at the gene ends were 1 base for V and 10 bases for J; bases not matched to a gene: 11. In nucleotides, the CDR3 is TGTGCCAGCAGCTTAGTCGCAGCGGGGGGTTCTGGGGAGCAGTTCTTC. The encoded protein is CASSLVAAGGSGEQFF.

This chain uses TRBV20-1 with TRBJ1-4; possible D gene TRBD1, 5 bases. Trimming shortened V by 3 bases and J by 6 bases, and 17 bases separated the two germline ends. From germline, CDR1 is DFQATT and CDR2 SNEGSKA (reference sequence). The CDR3 covers 15 residues. CDR3 sequence reads: CSARWQAAGDEKLFF. CDR3 DNA: TGCAGTGCTAGGTGGCAAGCGGCGGGGGATGAAAAACTGTTTTTT.

This clonotype was found many times. V usage is TRBV10-3 and J usage is TRBJ1-4; D unresolved. With 10 bases removed from V and 12 bases from J, the gap between germline ends came to 18 bases. This CDR3 has 12 amino acids. Germline V lookup: CDR1 ENHRY, CDR2 SYGVKD. The CDR3: CATRGREEELFF. The CDR3 nucleotides read TGTGCCACCCGTGGAAGGGAAGAGGAACTGTTTTTT.